This T cell receptor beta chain was found in a study of spatial heterogeneity in lung cancer. As for the study in general: Alpha-chain sequences were consistently detected less often than beta-chain sequences. The average count in raw reads for each unique TCR and UMI combination exceeded nine appearances. Points from the study as a whole: Mutation tallies in tumors tracked expanded intratumoral alpha and beta TCR counts.

TCRdb fed the 5' RACE reads into MiXCR, producing one record per CDR3 protein. The sample has 4,000 to 6,000 distinct CDR3 sequences; approximately 5.8% are singletons. The time point was: sample taken at primary tumor resection. Frozen PBMC, nontumor lung or tumor provided whole RNA, which was sequenced unsorted. This clonotype occurred many times. Its antigen is unidentified. This beta chain turned up in a library designed for alpha chains; as an off-target read, its abundance says little. The receptor comes from a female donor with early-stage non-small cell lung cancer. Source: lung tumor tissue, taken at surgery.

The chain's CDR3 is CASSLASGAGAPNEQYF. CDR3 DNA: TGCGCCAGCAGCTTGGCCTCCGGGGCGGGGGCCCCCAACGAGCAGTACTTC. V gene TRBV5-1 combines with J gene TRBJ2-7; a weak D match, TRBD2 (7 bases). This CDR3 is 17 amino acids long. CDR1 SGHRS and CDR2 YFSETQ come from the germline V gene. V lost 0 bases and J lost 5, with 21 bases in between.